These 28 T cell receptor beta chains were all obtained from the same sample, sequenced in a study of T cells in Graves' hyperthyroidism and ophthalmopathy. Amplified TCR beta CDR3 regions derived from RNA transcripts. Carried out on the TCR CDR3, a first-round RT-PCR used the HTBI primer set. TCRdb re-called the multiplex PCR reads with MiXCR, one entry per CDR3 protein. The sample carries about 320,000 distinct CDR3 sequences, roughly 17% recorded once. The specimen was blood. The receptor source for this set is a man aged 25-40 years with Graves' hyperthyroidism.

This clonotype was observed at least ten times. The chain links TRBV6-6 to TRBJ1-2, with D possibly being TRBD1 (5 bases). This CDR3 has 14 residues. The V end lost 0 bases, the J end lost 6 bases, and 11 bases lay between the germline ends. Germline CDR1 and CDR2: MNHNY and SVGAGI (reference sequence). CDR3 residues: CASSYSQGWDGYTF. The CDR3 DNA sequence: TGTGCCAGCAGTTACTCCCAGGGTTGGGATGGCTACACCTTC.

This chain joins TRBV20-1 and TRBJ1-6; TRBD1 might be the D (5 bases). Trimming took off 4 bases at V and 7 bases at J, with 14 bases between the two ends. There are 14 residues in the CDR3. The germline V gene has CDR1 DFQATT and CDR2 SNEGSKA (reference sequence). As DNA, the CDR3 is TGCAGTGCTACCCGGGACGGTCGAAATTCACCCCTCCACTTT. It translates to CSATRDGRNSPLHF.

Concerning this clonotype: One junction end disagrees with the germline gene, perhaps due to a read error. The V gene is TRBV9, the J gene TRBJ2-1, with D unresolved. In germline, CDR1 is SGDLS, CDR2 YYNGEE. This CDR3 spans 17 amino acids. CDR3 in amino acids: CASSVLSMASSYNDQFF. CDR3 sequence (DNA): TGTGCCAGCAGCGTCCTTTCAATGGCGAGCTCCTACAATGATCAGTTCTTC.

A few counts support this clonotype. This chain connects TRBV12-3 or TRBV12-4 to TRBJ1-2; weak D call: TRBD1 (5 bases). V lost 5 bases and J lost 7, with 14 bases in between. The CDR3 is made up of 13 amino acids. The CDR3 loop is CASSVQGVGGYTF. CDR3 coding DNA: TGTGCCAGCAGTGTTCAGGGCGTGGGTGGCTACACCTTC.

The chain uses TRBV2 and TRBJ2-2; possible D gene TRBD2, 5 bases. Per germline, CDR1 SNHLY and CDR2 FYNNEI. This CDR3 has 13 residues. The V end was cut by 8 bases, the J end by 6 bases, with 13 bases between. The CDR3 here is CASQWENAGELFF. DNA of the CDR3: TGTGCCAGCCAGTGGGAGAATGCCGGGGAGCTGTTTTTT.

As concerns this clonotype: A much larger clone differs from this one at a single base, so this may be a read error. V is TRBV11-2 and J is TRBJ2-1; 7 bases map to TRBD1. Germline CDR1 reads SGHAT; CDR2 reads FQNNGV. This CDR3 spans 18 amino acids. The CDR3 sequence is CASSSAGTGVGPYNEQSF. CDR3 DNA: TGTGCCAGCAGCTCCGCGGGCACAGGGGTTGGCCCCTACAATGAGCAGTCCTTC. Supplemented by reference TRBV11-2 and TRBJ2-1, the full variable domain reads EAGVAQSPRYKIIEKRQSVAFWCNPISGHATLYWYQQILGQGPKLLIQFQNNGVVDDSQLPKDRFSAERLKGVDSTLKIQPAKLEDSAVYLCASSSAGTGVGPYNEQSFGPGTRLTVL.

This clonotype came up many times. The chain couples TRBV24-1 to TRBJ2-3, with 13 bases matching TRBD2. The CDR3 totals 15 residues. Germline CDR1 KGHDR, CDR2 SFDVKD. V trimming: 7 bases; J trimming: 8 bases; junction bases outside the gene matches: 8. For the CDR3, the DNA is TGTGCCACCAGCGACTTGACTAGCGGGAGGCGTACGCAGTATTTT. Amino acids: CATSDLTSGRRTQYF.

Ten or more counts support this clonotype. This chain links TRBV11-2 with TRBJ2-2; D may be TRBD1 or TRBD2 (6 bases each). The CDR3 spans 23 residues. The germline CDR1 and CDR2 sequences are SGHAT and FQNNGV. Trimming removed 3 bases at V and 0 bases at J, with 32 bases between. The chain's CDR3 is CASSFLQRALTSDRQPNTGELFF. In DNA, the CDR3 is TGTGCCAGCAGCTTTTTACAGCGGGCCCTTACCTCTGACAGGCAACCGAACACCGGGGAGCTGTTTTTT.

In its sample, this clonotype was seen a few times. The DNA for the CDR3 is TGCGCCAGCAGCCAAGTCGGAACTAAGTCGCACGGAGGCTACACCTTC. It codes for CASSQVGTKSHGGYTF. This chain connects TRBV4-1 to TRBJ1-2; D gene uncertain. CDR1 and CDR2 from the germline V gene are MGHRA and YSYEKL. V lost 1 base, J lost 8 bases, and 20 bases lay in between. CDR3 length: 16 amino acids.

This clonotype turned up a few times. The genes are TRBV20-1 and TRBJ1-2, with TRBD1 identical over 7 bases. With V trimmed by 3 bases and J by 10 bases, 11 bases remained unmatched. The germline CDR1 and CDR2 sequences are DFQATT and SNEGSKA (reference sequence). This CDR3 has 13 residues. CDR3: CSASQGGAGYYTF. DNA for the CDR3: TGCAGTGCTAGCCAGGGGGGCGCAGGATACTACACCTTC.

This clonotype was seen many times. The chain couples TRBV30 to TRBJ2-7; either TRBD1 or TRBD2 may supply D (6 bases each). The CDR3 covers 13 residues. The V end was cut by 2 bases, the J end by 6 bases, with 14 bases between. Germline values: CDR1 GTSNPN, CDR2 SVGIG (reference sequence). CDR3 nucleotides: TGTGCCTGGAGTCAAGAGGGGGGATCCGAGCAGTACTTC. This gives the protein CAWSQEGGSEQYF.

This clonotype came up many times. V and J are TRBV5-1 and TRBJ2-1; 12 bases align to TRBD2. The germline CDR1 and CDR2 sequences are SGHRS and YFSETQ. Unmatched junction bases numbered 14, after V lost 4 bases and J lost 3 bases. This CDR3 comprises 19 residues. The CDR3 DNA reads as TGCGCCAGCAGCCCAAAGCTAGCGGGAGGGCCCACGAACTACAATGAGCAGTTCTTC. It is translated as CASSPKLAGGPTNYNEQFF.

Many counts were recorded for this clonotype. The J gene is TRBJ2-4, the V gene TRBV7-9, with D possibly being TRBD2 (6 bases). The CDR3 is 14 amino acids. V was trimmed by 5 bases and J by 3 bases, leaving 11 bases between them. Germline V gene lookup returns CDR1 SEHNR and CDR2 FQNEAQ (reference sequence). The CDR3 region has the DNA TGTGCCAGCAGCCTGGGAGGCGGCAAAAACATTCAGTACTTC. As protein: CASSLGGGKNIQYF.

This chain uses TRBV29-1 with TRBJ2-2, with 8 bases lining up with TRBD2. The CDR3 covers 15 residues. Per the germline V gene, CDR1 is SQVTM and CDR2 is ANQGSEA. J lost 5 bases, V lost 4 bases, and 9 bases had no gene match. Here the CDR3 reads CSVVGLSGSTGELFF. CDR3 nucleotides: TGCAGCGTTGTAGGTCTAAGCGGGAGTACCGGGGAGCTGTTTTTT.

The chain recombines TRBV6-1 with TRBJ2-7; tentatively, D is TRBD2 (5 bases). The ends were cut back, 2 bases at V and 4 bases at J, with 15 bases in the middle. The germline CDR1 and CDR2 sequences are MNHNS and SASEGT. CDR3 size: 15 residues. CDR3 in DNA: TGTGCCAGCAGTGAAATACCAGCGGCGGGTTACGAGCAGTACTTC. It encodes CASSEIPAAGYEQYF.

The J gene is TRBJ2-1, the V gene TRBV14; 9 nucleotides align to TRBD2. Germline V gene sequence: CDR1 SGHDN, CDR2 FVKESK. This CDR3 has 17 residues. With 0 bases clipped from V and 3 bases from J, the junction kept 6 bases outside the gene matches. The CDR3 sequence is CASSQEGGLAYYNEQFF. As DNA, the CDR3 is TGTGCCAGCAGCCAAGAGGGGGGACTAGCATACTACAATGAGCAGTTCTTC.

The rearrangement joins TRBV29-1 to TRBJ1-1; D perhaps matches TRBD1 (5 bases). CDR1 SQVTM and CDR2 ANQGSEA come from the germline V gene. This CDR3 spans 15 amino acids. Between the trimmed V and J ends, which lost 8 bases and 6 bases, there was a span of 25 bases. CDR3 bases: TGCAGCCTGATGGGCAGGGTAGGATTAAGGTCTGAAGCTTTCTTT. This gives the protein CSLMGRVGLRSEAFF.

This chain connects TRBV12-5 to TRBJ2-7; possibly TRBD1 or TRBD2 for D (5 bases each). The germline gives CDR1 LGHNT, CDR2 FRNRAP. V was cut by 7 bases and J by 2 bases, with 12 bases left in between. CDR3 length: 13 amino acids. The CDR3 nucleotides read TGTGCTAGTGCCGACAGCGGAACCTACGAGCAGTACTTC. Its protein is CASADSGTYEQYF.

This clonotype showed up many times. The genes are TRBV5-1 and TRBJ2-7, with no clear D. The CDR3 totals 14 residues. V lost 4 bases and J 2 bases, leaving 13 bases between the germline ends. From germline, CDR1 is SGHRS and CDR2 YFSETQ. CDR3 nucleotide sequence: TGCGCCAGCAGCCCCCACTGGCCCGCCTACGAGCAGTACTTC. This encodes CASSPHWPAYEQYF.

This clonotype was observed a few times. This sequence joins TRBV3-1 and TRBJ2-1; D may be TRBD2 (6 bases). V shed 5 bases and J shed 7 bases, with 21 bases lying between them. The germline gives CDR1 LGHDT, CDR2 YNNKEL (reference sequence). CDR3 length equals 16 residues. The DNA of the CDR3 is TGTGCCAGCAGCTTGAGCAGTACTAGCTTGACGAATGAGCAGTTCTTC. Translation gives CASSLSSTSLTNEQFF.

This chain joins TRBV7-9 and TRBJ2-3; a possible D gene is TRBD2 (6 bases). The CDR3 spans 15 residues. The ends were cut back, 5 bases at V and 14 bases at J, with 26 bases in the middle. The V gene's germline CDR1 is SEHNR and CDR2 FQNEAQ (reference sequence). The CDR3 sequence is CASSQPGLRGRSLYF. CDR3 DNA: TGTGCCAGCAGCCAACCGGGGTTACGGGGGAGGTCACTGTATTTT.

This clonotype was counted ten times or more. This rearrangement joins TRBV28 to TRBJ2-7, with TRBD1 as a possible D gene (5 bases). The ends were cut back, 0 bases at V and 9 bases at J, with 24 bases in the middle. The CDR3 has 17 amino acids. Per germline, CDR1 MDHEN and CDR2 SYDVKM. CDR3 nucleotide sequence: TGTGCCAGCAGTTTATGGGCAGGGAACCTACCCCATTTCTGGCAGTACTTC. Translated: CASSLWAGNLPHFWQYF.

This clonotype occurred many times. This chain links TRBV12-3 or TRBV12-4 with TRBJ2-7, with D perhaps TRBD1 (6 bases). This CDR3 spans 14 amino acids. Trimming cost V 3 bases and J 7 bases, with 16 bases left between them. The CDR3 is CASSFEVQGKEQYF. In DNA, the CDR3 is TGTGCCAGCAGTTTTGAGGTACAGGGTAAAGAGCAGTACTTC.

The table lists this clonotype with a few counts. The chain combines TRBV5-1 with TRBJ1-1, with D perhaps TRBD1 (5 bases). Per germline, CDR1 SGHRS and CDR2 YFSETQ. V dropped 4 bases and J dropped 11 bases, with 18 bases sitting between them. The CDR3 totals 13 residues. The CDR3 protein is CASSGSGHQGAFF. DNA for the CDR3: TGCGCCAGCAGCGGGTCCGGGCACCAGGGTGCTTTCTTT.

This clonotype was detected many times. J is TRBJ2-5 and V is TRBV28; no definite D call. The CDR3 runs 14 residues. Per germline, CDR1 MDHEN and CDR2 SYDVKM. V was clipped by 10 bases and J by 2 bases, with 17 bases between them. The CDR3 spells CAISNRQPQETQYF. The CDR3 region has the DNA TGTGCCATTTCTAACCGGCAGCCTCAAGAGACCCAGTACTTC.

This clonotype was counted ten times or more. CDR3 DNA sequence: TGTGCCAGCAGTGACGGACAGGGCGGACACAATGAGCAGTTCTTC. Translated, it gives CASSDGQGGHNEQFF. This sequence joins TRBV27 and TRBJ2-1; TRBD1 matches 8 bases. The CDR3 has 15 amino acids. From germline, CDR1 is MNHEY and CDR2 SMNVEV (reference sequence). The V segment lost 5 bases and the J segment 5 bases; nucleotides outside the gene matches: 8.

The CDR3 is CSAMWDFTEAFF. In DNA form, the CDR3 reads TGCAGTGCCATGTGGGATTTCACTGAAGCTTTCTTT. The chain recombines TRBV20-1 with TRBJ1-1; D is unresolved. The CDR3 runs 12 residues. Germline V gene data show CDR1 as DFQATT and CDR2 as SNEGSKA (reference sequence). Trimming took 6 bases from V and 4 from J, leaving 12 bases between them.

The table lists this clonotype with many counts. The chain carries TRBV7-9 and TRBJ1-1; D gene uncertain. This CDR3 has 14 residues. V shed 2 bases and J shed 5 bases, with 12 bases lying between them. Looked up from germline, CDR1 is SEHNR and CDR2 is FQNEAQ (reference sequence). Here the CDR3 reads CASSLRGRFTEAFF. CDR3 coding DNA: TGTGCCAGCAGCTTACGAGGGAGATTTACTGAAGCTTTCTTT.